These T cell receptor beta chains were read from a single sample in a study of CD8 T cells in Susac syndrome. One entry per CDR3 protein results from TCRdb running MiXCR on the immunoSEQ multiplex PCR reads. The data show roughly 180,000 distinct CDR3 sequences, more than 90% seen once. Sequencing was performed on CD4+ T cells from PBMCs. The receptors were gathered from a human donor in good health. Each CDR3 is given with its conserved first and last residue. A D gene is named only where the DNA matches it firmly. Size is omitted from some rows. Given values are once, few, many or a class for expanded clones.

CDR3nt	CDR3aa	j_gene	d_gene	abundance	len	v_gene
TGTGCCAGCAGGCCAACAGGGGTCCAAGAGACCCAGTACTTC	CASRPTGVQETQYF	TRBJ2-5	TRBD1	NA	14	TRBV12-3/TRBV12-4
TGTGCCAGCAGCCAAGATCCGCAGCGGGGGAGCACAGATACGCAGTATTTT	CASSQDPQRGSTDTQYF	TRBJ2-3	TRBD2	NA	17	TRBV3-1
TGTGCCAGTAGGTCCGGGACCGTCGTCACAGATACGCAGTATTTT	CASRSGTVVTDTQYF	TRBJ2-3	NA	NA	15	TRBV19
TGTGCCAGCAGTACCGGAAACTACAGGGGAGGCGATGAGCAGTTCTTC	CASSTGNYRGGDEQFF	TRBJ2-1	NA	NA	16	TRBV12-3/TRBV12-4
TGTGCCAGCAGCTTAGGACTAGCGGGGGGGCAGGATACGCAGTATTTT	CASSLGLAGGQDTQYF	TRBJ2-3	TRBD2	NA	16	TRBV7-2
TGTGCCAGCAGTTTGGCGGGGGGCGCTGAAGCTTTCTTT	CASSLAGGAEAFF	TRBJ1-1	NA	NA	13	TRBV12-3/TRBV12-4
TGTGCCAGCAGCCCCCGCGGGGGGAGGAGCACAGATACGCAGTATTTT	CASSPRGGRSTDTQYF	TRBJ2-3	TRBD2	NA	16	TRBV7-9
TGTGCCAGCAGCCTCTCCGGGACAGGGTCCTACGAGCAGTACTTC	CASSLSGTGSYEQYF	TRBJ2-7	TRBD1	NA	15	TRBV6-1
TGTGCCAGCAGCGGGACAGGGGGACCGACCTTGAACACTGAAGCTTTCTTT	CASSGTGGPTLNTEAFF	TRBJ1-1	TRBD1	NA	17	TRBV6-1
TGTGCCAGCAGCTTGGCGGGACTTTTCACAGATACGCAGTATTTT	CASSLAGLFTDTQYF	TRBJ2-3	NA	NA	15	TRBV5-6
TGTGCCAGCAGCCCTGACCGGAACACCGGGGAGCTGTTTTTT	CASSPDRNTGELFF	TRBJ2-2	NA	NA	14	TRBV7-9
TGTGCCAGCAGCAGTATGGGGACAGGGGGGAACACTGAAGCTTTCTTT	CASSSMGTGGNTEAFF	TRBJ1-1	NA	NA	16	TRBV21-1
TGCAGTGCTAGATCCCCCGGGAGGATAACTAACTATGGCTACACCTTC	CSARSPGRITNYGYTF	TRBJ1-2	NA	NA	16	TRBV20-1
TGTGCCATCAGTGAGTCGGGAGGAAACACCATATATTTT	CAISESGGNTIYF	TRBJ1-3	NA	NA	13	TRBV10-3
TGTGCCAGCAGTTTAGGTTCCGGGACGGCTGAAGAGACCCAGTACTTC	CASSLGSGTAEETQYF	TRBJ2-5	NA	NA	16	TRBV12-3/TRBV12-4
TGTGCCAGCAGCCCCCTAACTGGAAACACCATATATTTT	CASSPLTGNTIYF	TRBJ1-3	NA	NA	13	TRBV7-9
TGCGCCAGCAGCCAAGCTTCAAAGGAGACCCAGTACTTC	CASSQASKETQYF	TRBJ2-5	NA	NA	13	TRBV4-3
TGCAGCGCAGGGGGGTTAAATGAAAAACTGTTTTTT	CSAGGLNEKLFF	TRBJ1-4	TRBD1	once	12	TRBV29-1
TGTGCCAGCAGCCAAGACCCTCCTTTT	CASSQDPPF	TRBJ1-4	NA	NA	9	TRBV3-1
TGCAGCGTTGTTTTGAGACAGACAGATACGCAGTATTTT	CSVVLRQTDTQYF	TRBJ2-3	NA	NA	13	TRBV29-1
TGTGCCAGCAGCTTGATCCCGGGGCGCACAGATACGCAGTATTTT	CASSLIPGRTDTQYF	TRBJ2-3	NA	NA	15	TRBV7-2
TGTGCCAGCAGTAGGGGACAGGATGTCGATGAGCAGTTCTTC	CASSRGQDVDEQFF	TRBJ2-1	TRBD1	NA	14	TRBV28
TGCAGCGTAGGGACAAATCGCAATCAGCCCCAGCATTTT	CSVGTNRNQPQHF	TRBJ1-5	NA	NA	13	TRBV29-1
TGCAGCGTTGTTCCGGGATTCACAGATACGCAGTATTTT	CSVVPGFTDTQYF	TRBJ2-3	NA	NA	13	TRBV29-1
TGTGCCAGCAGGCCTCGACTAGCTAACACCGGGGAGCTGTTTTTT	CASRPRLANTGELFF	TRBJ2-2	TRBD2	NA	15	TRBV12-3/TRBV12-4
TGCAGTGCTCCCGGTCTAGCGGGGGGCTATAGTGAGCAGTTCTTC	CSAPGLAGGYSEQFF	TRBJ2-1	TRBD2	NA	15	TRBV20-1
TGTGCCACCAGCAGGGCTCAGGCGAACACTGAAGCTTTCTTT	CATSRAQANTEAFF	TRBJ1-1	NA	NA	14	TRBV15